This T cell receptor beta chain is from a study of blood T cells in healthy people across ages (dated by TCRdb to the mid-2010s). Study-wide context: In model experiments, template switching captured about one uniquely barcoded TCR beta cDNA molecule for every two T cells. Age-related changes in TCR beta repertoire diversity were measured in the study by deep sequencing normalized with unique cDNA molecular identifiers. Using the same blood draw, the study looked at two additional independent replicas of 1 million unique cDNA reads for two donors, one aged 18 to 30 and the other aged 80 or older. To avoid experimental bias, donors of different ages were spread randomly across the sequencing lanes. The donors were divided into four age groups: young (average approximately 17 years), middle-aged (around 37), aged (about 56) and long-lived (more than 75). The study at large found these results: Estimates of total diversity based on one million sequenced T cells were considered lower bounds and underestimates. As age increased, observed TCR beta diversity per million T cells dropped in a roughly linear way, and a significant reduction was already evident by age 40. Because donor CMV infection status was unknown, age-related changes in expanded clonotypes were potentially confounded. Bulk unsorted PBMC profiling prevented conclusive comparison of naive and antigen-experienced compartments. Compared with the aged group, the long-lived group had more naive CD4+ T cells, fewer expanded clones and increased TCR diversity, a pattern suggesting age selection. Observed TCR beta diversity correlated strongly with the percentage of naive T cells measured by flow cytometry.

From the cysteine up to the phenylalanine, the CDR3 has a length of 14 residues. Only the CDR3 part of the read is kept: 42 bases, read in frame from the first base. The germline V gene gives CDR1 as SGHVS and CDR2 as FNYEAQ. Worth noting for this clonotype: Its antigen remains unidentified. A read error may account for a junction end that differs from germline.

Library generation was performed with 5' RACE. The sequencing machine was an Illumina HiSeq 2500. A second PCR of about 7 to 12 cycles was performed with a sample-barcoded 5' primer and a J-beta primer mix. A unique molecular identifier was introduced onto each TCR beta cDNA molecule by a template-switch 5' adaptor carrying 12 random nucleotides. Each sample yielded at least 3 million CDR3-containing paired-end reads. First-strand cDNA synthesis was performed from all RNA using the Mint cDNA synthesis kit, with priming by a TRBC-specific oligonucleotide. After uracil-DNA glycosylase treatment, a first 18-cycle PCR used universal primers M1SS and BC2_uni_R on all cDNA. The original methods were these. Each sample was normalized by randomly selecting 1 million high-quality reads, each carrying a distinct molecular identifier. Instead of being binned into consensus sequences, reads with shared molecular identifiers were discarded. CDR3 identification, clonotype clustering and error correction used MiTCR with a Q25 quality threshold and the strictest error-elimination algorithm. Lower-bound total TCR beta diversity was estimated with a nonparametric unseen species model using Euler transformation. The public sequencing data were trimmed at Q25 with fastp and processed into clonotypes with MiXCR by TCRdb, which kept only in-frame beta chains. For every CDR3 protein sequence, its rows merge into one entry that carries the most common genes and DNA. The V and J calls were determined by TCRdb, not by the authors. The sample records hundreds of thousands of distinct CDR3 sequences, roughly 20% of which are singletons. Together, the top ten hold approximately 3.7% of the sample.

The donors were roughly 38 Caucasian individuals from Russia, aged 6 to 90 years, who were systemically healthy. Each donor gave 9 to 10 milliliters of peripheral blood, collected into EDTA-treated Vacutainer tubes. PBMCs were isolated by Ficoll-Paque density-gradient centrifugation, with at least 6 million obtained per sample. Trizol reagent was used to extract total RNA from PBMCs, with at least 5 micrograms per sample. Naive CD45RAhigh/CD27high T cell percentages were measured by flow cytometry on a PBMC aliquot from every donor. This clonotype was sampled from a man in his 70s in good health. The rearrangement combines TRBV7-6 with TRBJ2-1; the D gene is possibly TRBD1, with 6 bases matching. The sample was blood. CDR3 loop: CASSFSGTQNEQLF. The nucleotides are TGTGCCAGCAGCTTCTCCGGGACACAAAATGAGCAGCTCTTC. With the rest looked up from the reference TRBV7-6 and TRBJ2-1 genes rather than sequenced, the full variable domain is GAGVSQSPRYKVTKRGQDVALRCDPISGHVSLYWYRQALGQGPEFLTYFNYEAQQDKSGLPNDRFSAERPEGSISTLTIQRTEQRDSAMYRCASSFSGTQNEQLFGPGTRLTVL.